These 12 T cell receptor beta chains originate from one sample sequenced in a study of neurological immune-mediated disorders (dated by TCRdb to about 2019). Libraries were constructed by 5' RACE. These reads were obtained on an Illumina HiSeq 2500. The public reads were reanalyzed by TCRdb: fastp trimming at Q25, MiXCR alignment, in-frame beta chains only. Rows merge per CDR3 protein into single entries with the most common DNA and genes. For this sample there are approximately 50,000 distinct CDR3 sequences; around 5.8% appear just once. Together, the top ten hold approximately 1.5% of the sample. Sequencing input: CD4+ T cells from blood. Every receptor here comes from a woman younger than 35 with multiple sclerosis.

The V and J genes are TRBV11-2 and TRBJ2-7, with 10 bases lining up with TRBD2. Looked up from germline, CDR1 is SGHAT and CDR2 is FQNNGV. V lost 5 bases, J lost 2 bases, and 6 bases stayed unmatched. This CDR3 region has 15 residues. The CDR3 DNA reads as TGTGCCAGCAGCACCGGACTAGCGGATCCCTACGAGCAGTACTTC. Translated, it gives CASSTGLADPYEQYF.

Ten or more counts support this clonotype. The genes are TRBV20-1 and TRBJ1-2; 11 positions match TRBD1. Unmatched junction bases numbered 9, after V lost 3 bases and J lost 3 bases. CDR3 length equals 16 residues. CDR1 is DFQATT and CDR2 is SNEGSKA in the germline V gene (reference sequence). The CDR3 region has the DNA TGCAGTGCTAGCCCAACTCCGGGACAGGGGGACTATGGCTACACCTTC. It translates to CSASPTPGQGDYGYTF.

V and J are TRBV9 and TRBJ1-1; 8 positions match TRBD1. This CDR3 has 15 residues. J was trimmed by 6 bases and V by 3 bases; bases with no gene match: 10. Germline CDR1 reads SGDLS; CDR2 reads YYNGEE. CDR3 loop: CASSDRVTGVAEAFF. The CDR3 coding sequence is TGTGCCAGCAGCGATCGAGTGACAGGGGTGGCTGAAGCTTTCTTT.

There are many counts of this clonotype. CDR3 sequence (DNA): TGTGCCATCAGTGAACGGGGGCTGGAGACCCAGTACTTC. It encodes CAISERGLETQYF. This chain uses TRBV10-3 with TRBJ2-5; the D call may be TRBD1 or TRBD2 (6 bases each). Per germline, CDR1 ENHRY and CDR2 SYGVKD. The CDR3 length is 13 residues. Trimming shortened V by 3 bases and J by 5 bases, and 10 bases separated the two germline ends.

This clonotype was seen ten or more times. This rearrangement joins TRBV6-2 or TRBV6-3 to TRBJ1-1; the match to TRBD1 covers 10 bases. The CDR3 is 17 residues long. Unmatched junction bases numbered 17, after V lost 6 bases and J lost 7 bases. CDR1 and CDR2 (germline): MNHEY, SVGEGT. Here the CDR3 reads CASRNLKGTGESGEAFF. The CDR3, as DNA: TGTGCCAGCAGAAATCTAAAAGGGACAGGGGAGTCAGGTGAAGCTTTCTTT.

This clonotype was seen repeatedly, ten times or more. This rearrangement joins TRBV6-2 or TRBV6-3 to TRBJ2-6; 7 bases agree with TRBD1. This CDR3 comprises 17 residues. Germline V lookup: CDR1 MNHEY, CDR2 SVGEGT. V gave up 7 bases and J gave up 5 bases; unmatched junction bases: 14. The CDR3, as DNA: TGTGCCAGCACCCCTGAACAGGGGTTTATTAGGGCCAACGTCCTGACTTTC. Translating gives CASTPEQGFIRANVLTF.

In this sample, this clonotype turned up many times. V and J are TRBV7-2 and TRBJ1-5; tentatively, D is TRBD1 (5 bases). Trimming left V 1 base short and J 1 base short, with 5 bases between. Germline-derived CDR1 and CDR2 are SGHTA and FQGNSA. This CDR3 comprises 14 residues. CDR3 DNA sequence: TGTGCCAGCAGCTTAGGGGACAGCAATCAGCCCCAGCATTTT. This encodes CASSLGDSNQPQHF.

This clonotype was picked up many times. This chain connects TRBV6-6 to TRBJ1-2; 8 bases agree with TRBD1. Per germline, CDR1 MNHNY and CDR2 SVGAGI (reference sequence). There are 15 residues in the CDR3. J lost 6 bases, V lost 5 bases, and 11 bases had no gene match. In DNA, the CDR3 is TGTGCCAGCAGTCATGGAACCGACAGGGGCCATGGCTACACCTTC. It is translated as CASSHGTDRGHGYTF.

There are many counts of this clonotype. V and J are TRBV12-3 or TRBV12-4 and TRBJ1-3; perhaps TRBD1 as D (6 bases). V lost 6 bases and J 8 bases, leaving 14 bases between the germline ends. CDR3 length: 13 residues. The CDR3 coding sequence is TGTGCCAGCAGACGGCAGGGGCTTGACACCATATATTTT. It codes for CASRRQGLDTIYF.

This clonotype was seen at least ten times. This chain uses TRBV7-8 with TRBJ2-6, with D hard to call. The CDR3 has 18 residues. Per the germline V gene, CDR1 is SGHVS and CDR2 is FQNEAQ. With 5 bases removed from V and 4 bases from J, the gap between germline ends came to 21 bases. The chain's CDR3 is CASSARRTSGLGANVLTF. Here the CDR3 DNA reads TGTGCCAGCAGCGCTCGACGCACCTCGGGCCTCGGGGCCAACGTCCTGACTTTC.

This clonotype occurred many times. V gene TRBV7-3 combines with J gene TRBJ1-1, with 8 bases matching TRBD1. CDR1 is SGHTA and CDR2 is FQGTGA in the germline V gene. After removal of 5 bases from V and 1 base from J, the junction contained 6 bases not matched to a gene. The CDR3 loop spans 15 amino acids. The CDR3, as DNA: TGTGCCAGCAGCATTACAGGGGGAAGGAACACTGAAGCTTTCTTT. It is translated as CASSITGGRNTEAFF.

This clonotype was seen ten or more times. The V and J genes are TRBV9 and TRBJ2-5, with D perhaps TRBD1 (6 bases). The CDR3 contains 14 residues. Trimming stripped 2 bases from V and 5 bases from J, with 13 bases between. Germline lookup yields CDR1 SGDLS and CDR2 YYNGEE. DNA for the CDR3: TGTGCCAGCAGCGTTCCAGGGGAAGCGGAGACCCAGTACTTC. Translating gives CASSVPGEAETQYF.